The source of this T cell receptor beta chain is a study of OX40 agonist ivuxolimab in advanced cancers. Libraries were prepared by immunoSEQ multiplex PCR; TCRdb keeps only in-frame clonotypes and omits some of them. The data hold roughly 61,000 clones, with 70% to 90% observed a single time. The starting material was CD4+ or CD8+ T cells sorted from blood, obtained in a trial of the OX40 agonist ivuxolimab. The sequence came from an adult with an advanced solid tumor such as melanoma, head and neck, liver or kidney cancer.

The CDR3 coding sequence is TGTGCCAGCAGCTTACGACCTAGATCCACCGGGGAGCTGTTTTTT. Protein product: CASSLRPRSTGELFF. This chain joins TRBV7-3 and TRBJ2-2; D gene unclear. Germline CDR1 SGHTA, CDR2 FQGTGA. V dropped 2 bases and J dropped 4 bases, with 11 bases sitting between them. CDR3 length: 15 residues.